This entry concerns a single T cell receptor (beta chain). Its antigen is not identified. Researchers ran the PCR with 60 Vbeta and 13 Jbeta primers. The method was immunoSEQ multiplex PCR; TCRdb's version includes in-frame clones alone and lacks a portion of them. The profile covers some 120,000 clones, with roughly 86% appearing a single time and roughly 1.8% taken by the ten largest. Nominally healthy donors provided the samples, though records likely missed some immune exposures. The data belong to a study of cytomegalovirus exposure and HLA in healthy donors. Study information: Earlier findings included 90 million to 120 million unique TCR beta sequences obtained from some 180 million T cells. The study, taken as a whole, reports: Further analysis was carried out later, and it showed several of the most significant clusters appearing linked to common viral pathogens.

The V end was cut by 0 bases, the J end by 5 bases, with 13 bases between. Germline assignment: CDR1 LGHNA and CDR2 YSLEER. This CDR3 is 15 amino acids long. This TCR was sampled from a young man in good health and CMV-seronegative. This chain joins TRBV4-3 and TRBJ1-2; D call uncertain. Sequencing input: PBMCs. CDR3 region: CASSQDVTESYGYTF. The CDR3 nucleotides read TGCGCCAGCAGCCAAGATGTAACAGAATCATATGGCTACACCTTC.